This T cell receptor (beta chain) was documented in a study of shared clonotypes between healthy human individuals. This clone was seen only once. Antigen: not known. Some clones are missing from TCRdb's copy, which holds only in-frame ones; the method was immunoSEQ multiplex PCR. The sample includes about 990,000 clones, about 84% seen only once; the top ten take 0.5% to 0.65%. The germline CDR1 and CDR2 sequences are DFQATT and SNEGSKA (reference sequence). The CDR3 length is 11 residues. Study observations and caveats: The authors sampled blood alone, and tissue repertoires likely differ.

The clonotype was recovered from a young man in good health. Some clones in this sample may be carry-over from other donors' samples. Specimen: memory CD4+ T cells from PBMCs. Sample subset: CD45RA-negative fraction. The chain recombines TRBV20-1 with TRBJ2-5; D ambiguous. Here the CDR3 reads CSCGVKETQYF. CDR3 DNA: TGCAGCTGTGGAGTCAAAGAGACCCAGTACTTC.